The clone carrying this TCR beta chain appeared many times. This record belongs to a study of T-cell reconstitution after alpha-beta-depleted transplantation in children. A library of TCRbeta sequences, prepared with unique molecular identifiers, was generated. Via MiXCR, TCRdb re-called the PCR reads, giving one row per CDR3 protein. The sample yields some 640,000 distinct CDR3 sequences, about 15% seen once. This receptor was identified in a human donor who donated a stem cell graft to a child with acute myeloid leukemia. The specimen comprised PBMCs from the stem cell graft donor, sampled from the stem cell graft.

The CDR3 DNA sequence: TGTGCCAGCAGCATCATTTCGGGACAGGGGGCAGAGACCCAGTACTTC. Encoded protein: CASSIISGQGAETQYF. The chain recombines TRBV5-6 with TRBJ2-5; the match to TRBD1 covers 12 bases. The CDR3 has 16 residues. Per germline, CDR1 SGHDT and CDR2 YYEEEE. The V segment lost 4 bases and the J segment 4 bases; nucleotides outside the gene matches: 8. Complete variable domain (other parts from reference TRBV5-6 and TRBJ2-5): DAGVTQSPTHLIKTRGQQVTLRCSPKSGHDTVSWYQQALGQGPQFIFQYYEEEERQRGNFPDRFSGHQFPNYSSELNVNALLLGDSALYLCASSIISGQGAETQYFGPGTRLLVL.